What follows are 20 T cell receptor beta chains derived from one specimen sequenced in a study of metastatic and nonmetastatic thyroid tumors (TCRdb year 2020). Libraries came from PCR. Sequencing relied on an Illumina HiSeq 4000. Through fastp at Q25 and MiXCR, TCRdb rebuilt clones from the public reads, retaining in-frame beta chains. The sample data list 15,000 to 20,000 clones, and 23% of these were observed just once. Of the sample, 7% to 9.5% falls within the top ten clones. None of the patients had been given any treatment before thyroid surgery. The sample comprised adjacent normal tissue. Source of these receptors: a female donor with papillary thyroid cancer or a benign thyroid nodule (not recorded which). Some clones in this sample may be carry-over from other donors' samples.

This clone has at least ten counts. The chain is built from TRBV20-1 and TRBJ2-1, with D possibly TRBD2 on 5 matching bases. The CDR3 covers 16 residues. V lost 6 bases, J lost 0 bases, and 18 bases lay in between. Germline V gives CDR1 DFQATT, CDR2 SNEGSKA (reference sequence). The CDR3 DNA reads TGCAGTGCCACAAAGCGGAACCTAGTCTCCTACAATGAGCAGTTCTTC. This codes for CSATKRNLVSYNEQFF.

In its sample, this clone was seen a few times. The V and J genes are TRBV6-5 and TRBJ2-7, with 8 bases that match TRBD1. The CDR3 has 15 amino acids. Germline values: CDR1 MNHEY, CDR2 SVGAGI. With 2 bases clipped from V and 2 bases from J, the junction kept 5 bases outside the gene matches. The CDR3 DNA reads as TGTGCCAGCAGTTACCGAGGACAGGGAGCCTACGAGCAGTACTTC. This translates into CASSYRGQGAYEQYF.

This clone was seen a few times. The genes are TRBV30 and TRBJ2-7; TRBD1 is a possible D gene (5 bases). The germline V and J ends were trimmed by 1 base and 4 bases, with 14 bases remaining between them. The CDR3 covers 14 residues. Germline assignment: CDR1 GTSNPN and CDR2 SVGIG (reference sequence). CDR3 nucleotide sequence: TGTGCCTGGAGTGACTACCTAGGGGCATACGAGCAGTACTTC. Translating gives CAWSDYLGAYEQYF.

Relative to its sample, this clone is medium-sized. The chain combines TRBV6-4 with TRBJ2-1; 14 positions agree with TRBD2. V was pared by 4 bases and J by 6 bases, with 5 bases of the junction left unmatched. This CDR3 is 16 amino acids long. Germline-derived CDR1 and CDR2 are MRHNA and SNTAGT. The CDR3 bases are TGTGCCAGCAGTGTGACAGGGACTAGCGGGAGCAATGAGCAGTTCTTC. As protein: CASSVTGTSGSNEQFF.

This clone was seen repeatedly, ten times or more. V usage is TRBV3-1 and J usage is TRBJ2-4; 7 bases map to TRBD2. V shed 1 base, J shed 4 bases, and the junction held 4 bases outside the gene matches. The CDR3 is 15 residues long. Germline CDR1 and CDR2: LGHDT and YNNKEL (reference sequence). The CDR3 coding sequence is TGTGCCAGCAGCCAAGTTGGGGGGGATAAAAACATTCAGTACTTC. Its translation is CASSQVGGDKNIQYF.

To note about this clone: The junction does not match germline at one end; this may be a read error. Distinct nucleotide sequences in the sample also encode this CDR3. This chain joins TRBV12-3 or TRBV12-4 and TRBJ2-5, with 11 bases that match TRBD1. This CDR3 is built from 15 residues. The CDR3 bases are TGTGCTAGCAGCTTAGGACAGGGGGCCATAGAGACCCAGTACTTC. It translates to CASSLGQGAIETQYF.

CDR3 protein: CASSLFGTGIYEQYF. The CDR3 DNA reads TGTGCCAGCAGTTTATTCGGGACAGGGATCTACGAGCAGTACTTC. This chain joins TRBV27 and TRBJ2-7; 9 bases agree with TRBD1. CDR3 length equals 15 residues. The germline gives CDR1 MNHEY, CDR2 SMNVEV (reference sequence). V trimming: 1 base; J trimming: 3 bases; junction bases outside the gene matches: 4.

The chain recombines TRBV28 with TRBJ1-6, with 12 bases that match TRBD1. The CDR3 extends over 14 amino acids. The germline V gene encodes CDR1 MDHEN and CDR2 SYDVKM. V gave up 3 bases and J gave up 9 bases; unmatched junction bases: 0. The DNA of the CDR3 is TGTGCCAGCAGTTTGGGACAGGGGGCTTCACCCCTCCACTTT. This sequence encodes CASSLGQGASPLHF.

This clone was recorded many times. This chain links TRBV28 with TRBJ2-5, with a weak D call TRBD2 (6 bases). V was trimmed by 0 bases and J by 0 bases, leaving 17 bases between them. This CDR3 is 18 amino acids long. Germline CDR1 and CDR2: MDHEN and SYDVKM. The CDR3 protein is CASSLWGRQEEHQETQYF. In DNA form, the CDR3 reads TGTGCCAGCAGTTTATGGGGGAGGCAAGAAGAACACCAAGAGACCCAGTACTTC.

Ten or more counts support this clone. The genes are TRBV5-5 and TRBJ1-3, with D possibly being TRBD1 (6 bases). In germline, CDR1 is SGHKS, CDR2 YYEKEE (reference sequence). V was clipped by 3 bases and J by 2 bases, with 12 bases between them. The CDR3 extends over 15 amino acids. The CDR3, as DNA: TGTGCCAGCAGCTACAGGGTAGGGGCTGGAAACACCATATATTTT. Its protein is CASSYRVGAGNTIYF.

This clone is medium-sized in the sample. J is TRBJ2-7 and V is TRBV19, with D hard to call. The CDR3 length is 14 residues. Germline assignment: CDR1 LNHDA and CDR2 SQIVND (reference sequence). V lost 10 bases, J lost 2 bases, and 18 bases lay in between. CDR3 sequence reads: CATRPLYGAYEQYF. CDR3 in DNA: TGTGCCACCCGACCTCTCTACGGTGCCTACGAGCAGTACTTC.

V gene TRBV9 combines with J gene TRBJ2-7; D not certain. Trimming cost V 3 bases and J 3 bases, with 10 bases left between them. Germline-derived CDR1 and CDR2 are SGDLS and YYNGEE. The CDR3 is 13 residues long. The CDR3 loop is CASSATLGYEQYF. The CDR3 DNA is TGTGCCAGCAGCGCCACGTTGGGCTACGAGCAGTACTTC.

For this clone: In the same sample, other DNA sequences code for this CDR3. The chain links TRBV20-1 to TRBJ2-7; 12 positions match TRBD2. The length of the CDR3 is 13 residues. From germline, CDR1 is DFQATT and CDR2 SNEGSKA (reference sequence). Trimming took 5 bases from V and 7 from J; bases not matched to a gene: 6. The DNA for the CDR3 is TGCAGTGCTGACATGACTAGCGGGAGTGAGCAGTACTTC. Residues: CSADMTSGSEQYF.

V usage is TRBV9 and J usage is TRBJ1-5, with 8 positions matching TRBD1. Germline V gene lookup returns CDR1 SGDLS and CDR2 YYNGEE. V trimming: 0 bases; J trimming: 2 bases; junction bases outside the gene matches: 19. The CDR3 runs to 21 residues. CDR3 bases: TGTGCCAGCAGCGTAGAAACCCCTCGGACAGGGCCGATCCCTGGCAATCAGCCCCAGCATTTT. Residues: CASSVETPRTGPIPGNQPQHF.

By sample share, this clone is medium-sized (0.01 to 0.1%). The chain carries TRBV18 and TRBJ2-7; the D gene is possibly TRBD2 (6 bases). Germline CDR1 is KGHSH and CDR2 is LQKENI. V shed 0 bases and J shed 7 bases, with 10 bases lying between them. This CDR3 region has 13 residues. The CDR3 spells CASSPPSGREQYF. Here the CDR3 DNA reads TGTGCCAGCTCACCACCATCAGGGAGGGAGCAGTACTTC.

The chain recombines TRBV7-9 with TRBJ2-1, with D tentatively TRBD1 (5 bases). Germline loops: CDR1 SEHNR, CDR2 FQNEAQ (reference sequence). The V and J ends lost 2 bases and 5 bases respectively, with 7 bases between them. This CDR3 has 13 residues. The CDR3 nucleotides read TGTGCCAGCAGCTTAAGGGGCCACAATGAGCAGTTCTTC. This translates into CASSLRGHNEQFF.

This clone rates as medium-sized. The chain couples TRBV6-1 to TRBJ1-2; 7 positions match TRBD1. The CDR3 totals 12 residues. V was pared by 6 bases and J by 8 bases, with 6 bases of the junction left unmatched. The germline gives CDR1 MNHNS, CDR2 SASEGT. CDR3 protein: CASSTGDRGYTF. CDR3 DNA: TGTGCCAGCAGCACAGGGGATCGGGGCTACACCTTC.

In regard to this clone: Likely a read error: the CDR3 ends without its conserved phenylalanine or tryptophan. It is unclear where the CDR3 begins or ends on the DNA, so no DNA is shown, and the CDR3 is as TCRdb lists it. The chain employs TRBV11-2 and TRBJ1-1; TRBD1 was called by the table and not checked on the DNA. Germline V CDR1 and CDR2: SGHAT, FQNNGV. With termini counted, the CDR3 has 14 amino acids. The CDR3 loop reads CASSVGQMNTESFS.

This clone was seen only a few times. The rearrangement uses TRBV6-1 and TRBJ2-5; a possible D gene is TRBD1 (6 bases). The V gene's germline CDR1 is MNHNS and CDR2 SASEGT. The germline V and J ends were trimmed by 5 bases and 5 bases, with 18 bases remaining between them. This CDR3 contains 15 residues. The CDR3 nucleotides are TGTGCCAGCAGTCCCTTGGGGGCGGCTGAGGAGACCCAGTACTTC. It yields the protein CASSPLGAAEETQYF.

This clone was recorded many times. This chain joins TRBV7-9 and TRBJ1-5; D gene ambiguous. The CDR3 extends over 13 amino acids. Germline lookup yields CDR1 SEHNR and CDR2 FQNEAQ (reference sequence). V lost 1 base and J 8 bases, leaving 9 bases between the germline ends. The chain's CDR3 is CASSLGGREPQHF. The DNA for the CDR3 is TGTGCCAGCAGCTTAGGAGGCAGAGAGCCCCAGCATTTT.